This T cell receptor beta chain was identified during a study of blood T cell repertoires in COVID-19. The wider study: Both acute and convalescent COVID-19 samples were obtained from the United States, Italy and Spain. In each case, the material was cDNA or gDNA derived from T cells, B-cell-depleted T cells, or PBMCs.

The repertoire was sequenced with immunoSEQ multiplex PCR; TCRdb's copy has only in-frame clones and lacks some. The sample lists nearly 300,000 clones, approximately 88% occurring once. This clonotype originated in a woman in her twenties or thirties who had recovered from COVID-19. Sequencing used peripheral blood.

In nucleotides, the CDR3 is TGTGCCAGCAGTTTAAAGAACACTGAAGCTTTCTTT. This encodes CASSLKNTEAFF. The chain links TRBV2 to TRBJ1-1; D not resolved. The V gene lost 5 bases and the J gene lost 1 base, with 5 bases spanning the gap. CDR1 and CDR2 (germline): SNHLY, FYNNEI. This CDR3 contains 12 residues.